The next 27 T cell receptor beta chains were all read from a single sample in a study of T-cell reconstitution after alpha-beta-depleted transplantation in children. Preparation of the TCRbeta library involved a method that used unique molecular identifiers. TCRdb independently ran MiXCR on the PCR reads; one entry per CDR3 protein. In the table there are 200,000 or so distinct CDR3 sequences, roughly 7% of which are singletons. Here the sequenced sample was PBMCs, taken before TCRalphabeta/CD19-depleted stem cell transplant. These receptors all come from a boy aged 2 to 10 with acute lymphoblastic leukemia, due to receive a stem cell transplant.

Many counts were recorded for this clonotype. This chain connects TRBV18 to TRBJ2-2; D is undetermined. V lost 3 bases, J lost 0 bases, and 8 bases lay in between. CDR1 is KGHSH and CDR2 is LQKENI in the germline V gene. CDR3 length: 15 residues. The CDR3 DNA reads TGTGCCAGCTCACCTCCGGAGACGAACACCGGGGAGCTGTTTTTT. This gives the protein CASSPPETNTGELFF.

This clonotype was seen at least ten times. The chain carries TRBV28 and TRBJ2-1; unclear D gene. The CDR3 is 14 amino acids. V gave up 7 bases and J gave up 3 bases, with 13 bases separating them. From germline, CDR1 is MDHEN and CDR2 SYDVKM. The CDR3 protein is CASTGLENYNEQFF. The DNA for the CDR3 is TGTGCCAGCACCGGGCTTGAAAACTACAATGAGCAGTTCTTC.

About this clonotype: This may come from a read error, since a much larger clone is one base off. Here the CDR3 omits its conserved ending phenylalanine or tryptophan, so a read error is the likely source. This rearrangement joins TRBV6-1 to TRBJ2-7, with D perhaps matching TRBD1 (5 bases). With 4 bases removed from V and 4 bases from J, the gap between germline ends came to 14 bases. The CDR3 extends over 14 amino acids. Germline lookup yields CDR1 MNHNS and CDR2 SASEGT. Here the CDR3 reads CASSVYRKGYEQYL. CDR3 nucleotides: TGTGCCAGCAGTGTCTACAGGAAAGGGTACGAGCAGTACTTG.

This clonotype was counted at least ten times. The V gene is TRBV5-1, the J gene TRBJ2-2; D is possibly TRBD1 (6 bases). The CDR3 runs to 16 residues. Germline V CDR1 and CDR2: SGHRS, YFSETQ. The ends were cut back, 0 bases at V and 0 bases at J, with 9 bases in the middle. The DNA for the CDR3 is TGCGCCAGCAGCTTGGCCGGGACAACGAACACCGGGGAGCTGTTTTTT. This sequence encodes CASSLAGTTNTGELFF.

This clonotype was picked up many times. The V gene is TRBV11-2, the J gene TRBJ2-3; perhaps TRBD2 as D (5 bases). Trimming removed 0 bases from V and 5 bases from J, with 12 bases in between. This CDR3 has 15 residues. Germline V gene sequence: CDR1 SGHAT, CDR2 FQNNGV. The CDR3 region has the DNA TGTGCCAGCAGCTTAGATGGCGGGCGTGGAGATACGCAGTATTTT. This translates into CASSLDGGRGDTQYF.

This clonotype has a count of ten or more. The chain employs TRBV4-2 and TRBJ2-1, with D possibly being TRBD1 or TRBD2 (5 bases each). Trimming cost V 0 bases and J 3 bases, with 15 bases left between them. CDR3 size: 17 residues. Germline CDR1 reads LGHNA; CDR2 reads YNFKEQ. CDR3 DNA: TGTGCCAGCAGCCAAGATCGAGGTACTGGGGGCTACAATGAGCAGTTCTTC. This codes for CASSQDRGTGGYNEQFF.

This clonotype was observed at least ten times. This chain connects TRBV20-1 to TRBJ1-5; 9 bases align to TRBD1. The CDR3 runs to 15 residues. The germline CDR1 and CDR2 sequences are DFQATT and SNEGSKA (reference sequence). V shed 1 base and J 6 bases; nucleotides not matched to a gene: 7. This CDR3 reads CSARAGTGWSQPQHF. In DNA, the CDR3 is TGCAGTGCTAGAGCTGGGACAGGGTGGTCTCAGCCCCAGCATTTT.

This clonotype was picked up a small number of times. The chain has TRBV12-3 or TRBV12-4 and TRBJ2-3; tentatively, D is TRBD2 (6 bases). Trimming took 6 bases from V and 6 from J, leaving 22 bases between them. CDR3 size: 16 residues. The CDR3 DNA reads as TGTGCCAGCAGATACACCGGGACTTCTGTTCCGGATACGCAGTATTTT. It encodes CASRYTGTSVPDTQYF.

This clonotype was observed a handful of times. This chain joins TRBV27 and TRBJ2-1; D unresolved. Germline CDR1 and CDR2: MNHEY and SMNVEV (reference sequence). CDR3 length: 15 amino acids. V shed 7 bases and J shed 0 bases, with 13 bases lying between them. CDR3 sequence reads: CASTAQLGSYNEQFF. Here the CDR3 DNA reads TGTGCCAGCACCGCACAACTCGGCTCCTACAATGAGCAGTTCTTC.

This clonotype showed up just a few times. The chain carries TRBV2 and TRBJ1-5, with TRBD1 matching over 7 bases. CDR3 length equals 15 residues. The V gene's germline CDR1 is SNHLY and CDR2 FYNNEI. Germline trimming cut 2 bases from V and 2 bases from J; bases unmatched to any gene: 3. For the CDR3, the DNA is TGTGCCAGCAGTGAACCAGGGGGGGGCAATCAGCCCCAGCATTTT. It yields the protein CASSEPGGGNQPQHF.

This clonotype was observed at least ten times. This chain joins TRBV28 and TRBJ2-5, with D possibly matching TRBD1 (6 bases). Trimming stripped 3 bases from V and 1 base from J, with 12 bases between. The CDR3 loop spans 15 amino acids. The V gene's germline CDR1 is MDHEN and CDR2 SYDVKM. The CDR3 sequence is CASSFDRISQETQYF. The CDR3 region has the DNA TGTGCCAGCAGTTTCGACAGGATCTCCCAAGAGACCCAGTACTTC.

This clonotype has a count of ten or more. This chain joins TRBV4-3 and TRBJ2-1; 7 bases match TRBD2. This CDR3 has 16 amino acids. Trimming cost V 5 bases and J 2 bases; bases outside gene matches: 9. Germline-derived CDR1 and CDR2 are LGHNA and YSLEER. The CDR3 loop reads CASSTRGGRTYNEQFF. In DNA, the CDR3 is TGCGCCAGCAGCACACGCGGGGGACGGACCTACAATGAGCAGTTCTTC.

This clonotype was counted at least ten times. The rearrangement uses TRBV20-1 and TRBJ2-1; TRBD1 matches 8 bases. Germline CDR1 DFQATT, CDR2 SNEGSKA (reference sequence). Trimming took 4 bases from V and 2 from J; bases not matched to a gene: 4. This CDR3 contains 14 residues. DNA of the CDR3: TGCAGTGCTAATGACAGGGGAACCTACAATGAGCAGTTCTTC. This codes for CSANDRGTYNEQFF.

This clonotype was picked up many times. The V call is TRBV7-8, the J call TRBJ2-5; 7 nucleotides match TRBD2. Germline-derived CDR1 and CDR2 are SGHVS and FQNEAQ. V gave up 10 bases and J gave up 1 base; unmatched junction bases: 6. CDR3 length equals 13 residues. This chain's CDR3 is CATGSSGQETQYF. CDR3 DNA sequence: TGTGCCACCGGGTCTAGCGGCCAAGAGACCCAGTACTTC.

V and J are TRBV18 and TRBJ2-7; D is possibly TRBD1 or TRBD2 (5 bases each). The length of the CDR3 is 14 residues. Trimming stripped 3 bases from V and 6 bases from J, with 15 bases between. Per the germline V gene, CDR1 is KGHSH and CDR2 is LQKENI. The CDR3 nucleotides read TGTGCCAGCTCACCCGAGAGGGGATCCATCGAGCAGTACTTC. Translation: CASSPERGSIEQYF.

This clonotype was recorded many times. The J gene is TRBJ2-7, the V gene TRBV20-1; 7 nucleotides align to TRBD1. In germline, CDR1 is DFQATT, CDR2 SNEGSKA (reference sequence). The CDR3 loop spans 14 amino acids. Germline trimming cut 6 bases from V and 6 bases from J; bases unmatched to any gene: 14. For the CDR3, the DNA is TGCAGTGCCCCCACCGGGACAGCCTTTGGCGAGCAGTACTTC. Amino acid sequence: CSAPTGTAFGEQYF.

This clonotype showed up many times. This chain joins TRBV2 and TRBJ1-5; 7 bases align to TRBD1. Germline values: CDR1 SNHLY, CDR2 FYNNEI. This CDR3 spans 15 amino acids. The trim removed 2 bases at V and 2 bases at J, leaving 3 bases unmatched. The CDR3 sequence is CASSETGAGNQPQHF. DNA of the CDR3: TGTGCCAGCAGTGAAACAGGGGCGGGCAATCAGCCCCAGCATTTT.

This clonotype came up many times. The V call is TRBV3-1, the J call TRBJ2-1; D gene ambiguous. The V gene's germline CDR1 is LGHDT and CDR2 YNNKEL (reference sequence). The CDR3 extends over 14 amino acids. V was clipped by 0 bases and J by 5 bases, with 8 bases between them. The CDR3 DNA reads TGTGCCAGCAGCCAAGATTTCACTGACAATGAGCAGTTCTTC. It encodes CASSQDFTDNEQFF.

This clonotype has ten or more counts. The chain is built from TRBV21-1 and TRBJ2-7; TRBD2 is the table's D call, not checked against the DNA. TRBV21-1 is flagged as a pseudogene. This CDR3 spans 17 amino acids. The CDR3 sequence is CASSNDPSSPGDYEQYF. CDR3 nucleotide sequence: TGTGCCAGCAGCAACGACCCCTCCAGTCCGGGCGATTACGAGCAGTACTTC.

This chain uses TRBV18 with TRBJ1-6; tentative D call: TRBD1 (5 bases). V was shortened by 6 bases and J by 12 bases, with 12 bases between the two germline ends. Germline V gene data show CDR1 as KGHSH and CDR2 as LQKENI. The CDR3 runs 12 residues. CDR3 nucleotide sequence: TGTGCCAGCTCCCAGGGAGACAGACCCCTCCACTTT. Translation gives CASSQGDRPLHF.

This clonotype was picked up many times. The CDR3 is CASSGGSWDYEQYF. The CDR3 bases are TGTGCCAGCAGCGGGGGGTCGTGGGACTACGAGCAGTACTTC. The V call is TRBV7-2, the J call TRBJ2-7; D might be TRBD2 (6 bases). Germline CDR1 is SGHTA and CDR2 is FQGNSA. This CDR3 has 14 residues. V lost 5 bases, J lost 3 bases, and 14 bases lay in between.

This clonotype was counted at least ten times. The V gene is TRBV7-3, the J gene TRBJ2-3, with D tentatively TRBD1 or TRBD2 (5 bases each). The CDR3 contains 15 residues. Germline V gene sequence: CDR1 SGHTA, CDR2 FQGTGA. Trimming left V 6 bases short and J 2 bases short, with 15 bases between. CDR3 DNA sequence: TGTGCCAGCAGGGGGTCCGGGGACCCCACAGATACGCAGTATTTT. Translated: CASRGSGDPTDTQYF.

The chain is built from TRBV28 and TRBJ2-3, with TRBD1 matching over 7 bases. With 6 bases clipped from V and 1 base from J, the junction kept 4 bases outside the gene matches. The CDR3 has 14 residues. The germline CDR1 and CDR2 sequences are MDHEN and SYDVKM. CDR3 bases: TGTGCCAGCAGATCCGACAGGGGCACAGATACGCAGTATTTT. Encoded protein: CASRSDRGTDTQYF.

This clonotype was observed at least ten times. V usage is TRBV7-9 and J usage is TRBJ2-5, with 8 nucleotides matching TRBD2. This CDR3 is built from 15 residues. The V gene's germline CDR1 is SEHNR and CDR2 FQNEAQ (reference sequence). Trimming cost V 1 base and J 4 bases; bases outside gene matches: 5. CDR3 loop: CASSLDRSGVETQYF. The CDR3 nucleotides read TGTGCCAGCAGCTTAGACCGTAGCGGGGTAGAGACCCAGTACTTC.

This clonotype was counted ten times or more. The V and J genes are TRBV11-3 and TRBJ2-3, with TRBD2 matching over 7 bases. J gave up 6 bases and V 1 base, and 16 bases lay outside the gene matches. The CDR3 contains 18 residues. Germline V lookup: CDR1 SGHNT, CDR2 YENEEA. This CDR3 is CASSLVERSRGRGDTQYF. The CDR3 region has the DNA TGTGCCAGCAGCTTAGTGGAACGGTCAAGAGGGAGGGGCGATACGCAGTATTTT.

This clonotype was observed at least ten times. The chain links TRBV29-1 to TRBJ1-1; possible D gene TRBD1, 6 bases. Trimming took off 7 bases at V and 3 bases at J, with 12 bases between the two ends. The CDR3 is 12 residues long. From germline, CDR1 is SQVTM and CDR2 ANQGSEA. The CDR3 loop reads CSAGNRDTEAFF. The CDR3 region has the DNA TGCAGCGCCGGGAACAGGGACACTGAAGCTTTCTTT.

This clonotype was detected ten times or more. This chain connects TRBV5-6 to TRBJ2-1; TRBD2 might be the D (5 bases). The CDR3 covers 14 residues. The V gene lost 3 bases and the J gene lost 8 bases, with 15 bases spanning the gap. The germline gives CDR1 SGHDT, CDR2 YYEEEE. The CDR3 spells CASSSPGDGDEQFF. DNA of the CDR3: TGTGCCAGCAGCTCCCCTGGTGACGGGGATGAGCAGTTCTTC.